This T cell receptor beta chain stems from a study of blood T cell repertoires in COVID-19. The wider study: Some COVID-19 samples were acute and others convalescent; all came from the United States, Italy and Spain. In each case, the material was cDNA or gDNA derived from T cells, B-cell-depleted T cells, or PBMCs.

Membership in each cohort depended on participant-reported clinical history. For recovered donors of Cohort 3, there were two negative PCRs, clearance, or symptom resolution. Data came from immunoSEQ multiplex PCR; TCRdb stores just in-frame clones and leaves some out. Of approximately 270,000 clones listed, 75% to 90% were seen once; the top ten hold 3.5% to 5.5%. The clonotype comes from a woman in her 30s who had recovered from COVID-19. The sequenced sample consisted of PBMCs or T cells enriched from blood (not recorded which).

The CDR3 nucleotides are TGTGCCAGCAGTTTAGGTCCCAGGGGCTACTACGAGCAGTACTTC. This translates into CASSLGPRGYYEQYF. This chain joins TRBV27 and TRBJ2-7; weak D call: TRBD1 (6 bases). Germline lookup yields CDR1 MNHEY and CDR2 SMNVEV (reference sequence). CDR3 length: 15 amino acids. The V end was cut by 2 bases, the J end by 3 bases, with 14 bases between.